The 20 T cell receptor beta chains reported below all come from one sample, sequenced in a study of graft-versus-host responses after intestinal transplantation. Sequenced by immunoSEQ multiplex PCR; TCRdb stores in-frame clones only, minus some. The sample has around 5,900 clones, 25% to 35% seen once. Here the sequenced sample was alloreactive CD4+ T cells from a mixed lymphocyte reaction culture, taken before transplantation. Described subset: CFSE-low proliferating T cells sorted from roughly six-day pre-transplant mixed lymphocyte reaction (GvH or HvG direction). These receptors were collected from a human patient who was an organ donor for intestinal transplantation.

This clone ranks as medium-sized. The J gene is TRBJ1-2, the V gene TRBV7-2; tentative D call: TRBD1 (5 bases). V lost 0 bases and J 4 bases, leaving 6 bases between the germline ends. The germline CDR1 and CDR2 sequences are SGHTA and FQGNSA. This CDR3 contains 13 residues. CDR3 residues: CASSLAQGYGYTF. The CDR3 region has the DNA TGTGCCAGCAGCTTAGCGCAGGGCTATGGCTACACCTTC. Supplemented by reference TRBV7-2 and TRBJ1-2, the full variable domain reads GAGVSQSPSNKVTEKGKDVELRCDPISGHTALYWYRQSLGQGLEFLIYFQGNSAPDKSGLPSDRFSAERTGGSVSTLTIQRTQQEDSAVYLCASSLAQGYGYTFGSGTRLTVV.

This chain uses TRBV5-6 with TRBJ2-7; no reliable D call. Trimming removed 1 base at V and 3 bases at J, with 11 bases between. CDR1 is SGHDT and CDR2 is YYEEEE in the germline V gene. The length of the CDR3 is 14 residues. CDR3 in DNA: TGTGCCAGCAGCTTGAATGGAGCCAGCTACGAGCAGTACTTC. It translates to CASSLNGASYEQYF.

This clone was observed a few times. The CDR3 DNA reads as TGTGCCAGCAACCCCTCGGTACCTTCCTACGAGCAGTACTTC. It encodes CASNPSVPSYEQYF. The J gene is TRBJ2-7, the V gene TRBV6-6; no definite D call. This CDR3 comprises 14 residues. The germline V gene has CDR1 MNHNY and CDR2 SVGAGI (reference sequence). V shed 7 bases and J shed 1 base, with 14 bases lying between them.

The V and J genes are TRBV6-1 and TRBJ2-2; 7 positions match TRBD1. The CDR3 consists of 15 residues. The V segment lost 7 bases and the J segment 1 base; nucleotides outside the gene matches: 6. Looked up from germline, CDR1 is MNHNS and CDR2 is SASEGT. DNA of the CDR3: TGTGCCAGCAACTTTAGGACAGGGAACACCGGGGAGCTGTTTTTT. Amino acids: CASNFRTGNTGELFF.

V and J are TRBV27 and TRBJ2-3; the D gene is possibly TRBD1 (5 bases). V was trimmed by 0 bases and J by 1 base, leaving 5 bases between them. This CDR3 comprises 14 residues. Germline V gives CDR1 MNHEY, CDR2 SMNVEV (reference sequence). The CDR3 coding sequence is TGTGCCAGCAGTTTATCAGGGGGCACAGATACGCAGTATTTT. Translated, it gives CASSLSGGTDTQYF.

This clone was seen more than once but under ten times. The rearrangement links TRBV30 to TRBJ2-2; D unclear. CDR1 is GTSNPN and CDR2 is SVGIG in the germline V gene (reference sequence). CDR3 length: 12 residues. V lost 4 bases and J lost 5, with 8 bases in between. CDR3 sequence (DNA): TGTGCCTGGATTCGGGTTACCGGGGAGCTGTTTTTT. Its protein is CAWIRVTGELFF.

This clone was detected only a few times. The V gene is TRBV11-2, the J gene TRBJ2-1; D may be TRBD2 (6 bases). Germline values: CDR1 SGHAT, CDR2 FQNNGV. The CDR3 is 13 amino acids. Trimming pared 3 bases from V and 8 bases from J, leaving 11 bases between. CDR3 sequence: CASSLGREDEQFF. The CDR3 DNA is TGTGCCAGCAGCTTGGGAAGGGAGGATGAGCAGTTCTTC.

In nucleotides, the CDR3 is TGTGCCAGCAGTCGGACTCCGACCCGGGCTTTCTTT. Residues: CASSRTPTRAFF. The V call is TRBV5-6, the J call TRBJ1-1; D uncertain. Deletions cut 5 bases from V and 11 bases from J, with 16 bases between. From germline, CDR1 is SGHDT and CDR2 YYEEEE. This CDR3 region has 12 residues.

Relative to its sample, this clone is large. This sample includes further DNA sequences coding for the same CDR3. The chain combines TRBV19 with TRBJ2-2; D not certain. This CDR3 comprises 14 residues. Germline-derived CDR1 and CDR2 are LNHDA and SQIVND (reference sequence). Trimming took 0 bases from V and 1 from J, leaving 3 bases between them. In nucleotides, the CDR3 is TGTGCCAGTAGTATAGAGGGGAACACCGGGGAGCTGTTTTTT. Translated, it gives CASSIEGNTGELFF.

This clone is medium-sized in the sample. The rearrangement links TRBV5-6 to TRBJ2-1, with D possibly TRBD2 on 6 matching bases. Germline values: CDR1 SGHDT, CDR2 YYEEEE. V was pared by 3 bases and J by 6 bases, with 10 bases between. This CDR3 contains 13 residues. For the CDR3, the DNA is TGTGCCAGCAGCTCGGGACTCCTCAATGAGCAGTTCTTC. Translating it yields CASSSGLLNEQFF.

A few counts support this clone. This chain joins TRBV7-9 and TRBJ2-5; maybe TRBD1 (6 bases). The J call is in doubt because the DNA end fits TRBJ2-7 better. The germline gives CDR1 SEHNR, CDR2 FQNEAQ (reference sequence). The CDR3 length is 13 residues. CDR3 nucleotide sequence: TGTGCCAGCAGCTTAGCAGGGGGCTACGAGCAGTACTTC. It translates to CASSLAGGYEQYF.

The CDR3 DNA sequence: TGTGCCAGCAGCTCCCGACAGGGAGGCACCGGGGAGCTGTTTTTT. Translation gives CASSSRQGGTGELFF. The chain uses TRBV11-2 and TRBJ2-2, with D tentatively TRBD1 (7 bases). The V and J ends lost 4 bases and 4 bases respectively, with 13 bases between them. This CDR3 is 15 amino acids long. CDR1 and CDR2 from the germline V gene are SGHAT and FQNNGV. The full variable domain, in which reference TRBV11-2 and TRBJ2-2 provide the parts outside the CDR3, is EAGVAQSPRYKIIEKRQSVAFWCNPISGHATLYWYQQILGQGPKLLIQFQNNGVVDDSQLPKDRFSAERLKGVDSTLKIQPAKLEDSAVYLCASSSRQGGTGELFFGEGSRLTVL.

CDR3 in amino acids: CASSPGGNQPQHF. CDR3 in DNA: TGCGCCAGCAGCCCAGGGGGCAATCAGCCCCAGCATTTT. The chain couples TRBV5-1 to TRBJ1-5; possibly TRBD1 for D (6 bases). V dropped 4 bases and J dropped 2 bases, with 7 bases sitting between them. This CDR3 spans 13 amino acids. Germline CDR1 and CDR2: SGHRS and YFSETQ.

In the case of this clone: A read error is likely here: a far larger clone is one base away. The chain recombines TRBV10-3 with TRBJ1-2, with 10 bases that match TRBD1. V lost 10 bases to trimming and J lost 3 bases; unmatched junction nucleotides: 5. Germline CDR1 is ENHRY and CDR2 is SYGVKD. The CDR3 consists of 13 residues. The CDR3 DNA follows: TGTGCCACCGGACAGGGGGTTGACTATGGCTACACCTTC. Translated, it gives CATGQGVDYGYTF.

The chain employs TRBV18 and TRBJ2-7; D remains unclear. Trimming removed 3 bases at V and 2 bases at J, with 11 bases between. This CDR3 has 14 amino acids. CDR1 is KGHSH and CDR2 is LQKENI in the germline V gene. CDR3 bases: TGTGCCAGCTCACCCGGTAGGGTCCCCTACGAGCAGTACTTC. It yields the protein CASSPGRVPYEQYF.

This clone was observed a few times. The chain employs TRBV7-9 and TRBJ1-2; D is unresolved. The V end was cut by 2 bases, the J end by 0 bases, with 4 bases between. Germline-derived CDR1 and CDR2 are SEHNR and FQNEAQ (reference sequence). This CDR3 is 13 amino acids long. CDR3 residues: CASSLTANYGYTF. CDR3 coding DNA: TGTGCCAGCAGCTTAACAGCTAACTATGGCTACACCTTC.

The rearrangement joins TRBV5-4 to TRBJ1-3, with D possibly being TRBD1 (5 bases). Germline loops: CDR1 SGHNT, CDR2 YYREEE (reference sequence). CDR3 length equals 15 residues. V lost 2 bases, J lost 0 bases, and 9 bases lay in between. CDR3 in DNA: TGTGCCAGCAGCTTAGACAGCGCCTCTGGAAACACCATATATTTT. This translates into CASSLDSASGNTIYF.

In the case of this clone: The junction departs from germline at one end; a sequencing error may be responsible. V usage is TRBV6-6 and J usage is TRBJ1-6; 8 bases fit TRBD1. The CDR3 is made up of 15 amino acids. CDR1 MNHNY and CDR2 SVGAGI come from the germline V gene (reference sequence). This CDR3 is CASRQRTGYISPLHF. CDR3 coding DNA: TGTGCCAGCCGCCAACGGACAGGGTATATTTCACCCCTCCACTTT.

This clone is termed large. The genes are TRBV10-3 and TRBJ2-3; D is possibly TRBD1 or TRBD2 (5 bases each). The CDR3 runs to 14 residues. The germline V gene has CDR1 ENHRY and CDR2 SYGVKD. V lost 4 bases, J lost 6 bases, and 14 bases lay in between. This CDR3 is CAISVGDLGDTQYF. CDR3 bases: TGTGCCATCAGTGTAGGGGACCTCGGGGATACGCAGTATTTT.

The chain carries TRBV5-4 and TRBJ2-6, with 7 positions matching TRBD2. The CDR3 is 15 residues long. V trimming: 4 bases; J trimming: 9 bases; junction bases outside the gene matches: 10. CDR1 SGHNT and CDR2 YYREEE come from the germline V gene (reference sequence). CDR3 DNA: TGTGCCAGCAGCCAAGATCCCGGGGGGTTCAACGTCCTGACTTTC. Its protein product is CASSQDPGGFNVLTF. Drawing the rest from reference TRBV5-4 and TRBJ2-6, the complete variable domain is ETGVTQSPTHLIKTRGQQVTLRCSSQSGHNTVSWYQQALGQGPQFIFQYYREEENGRGNFPPRFSGLQFPNYSSELNVNALELDDSALYLCASSQDPGGFNVLTFGAGSRLTVL.